Each of the 3 T cell receptor beta chains below was sequenced from the same sample in a study of T cells and copy number aberrations in small-cell lung cancer. Assay: immunoSEQ multiplex PCR; the TCRdb copy retains only in-frame clones and omits some. The profile shows about 8,200 clones, 65% to 90% of them singletons. The specimen was normal tissue next to the tumor. These receptors were collected from a woman aged 50 to 60 with small cell lung cancer.

This chain links TRBV19 with TRBJ1-3, with D maybe TRBD1 (6 bases). This CDR3 has 16 amino acids. Germline V CDR1 and CDR2: LNHDA, SQIVND (reference sequence). V lost 3 bases to trimming and J lost 2 bases, with 14 bases between them. CDR3 sequence reads: CASSMGGLGTGNTIYF. CDR3 coding DNA: TGTGCCAGTAGTATGGGGGGGCTGGGGACTGGAAACACCATATATTTT.

V is TRBV29-1 and J is TRBJ1-3; D might be TRBD1 (6 bases). V was pared by 7 bases and J by 4 bases, with 8 bases between. The CDR3 loop spans 11 amino acids. Germline CDR1 and CDR2: SQVTM and ANQGSEA. The CDR3 reads CSGGQGNTIYF. CDR3 nucleotides: TGCAGCGGCGGACAGGGAAACACCATATATTTT.

The chain employs TRBV29-1 and TRBJ2-7; either TRBD1 or TRBD2 may fit D (5 bases each). V was shortened by 4 bases and J by 0 bases, with 7 bases between the two germline ends. This CDR3 comprises 12 residues. CDR1 SQVTM and CDR2 ANQGSEA come from the germline V gene. CDR3 residues: CSVGGSSYEQYF. CDR3 bases: TGCAGCGTTGGGGGGTCCTCCTACGAGCAGTACTTC.